Listed here are 31 T cell receptor beta chains from one sample, sequenced in a study of beta chain features in type 1 diabetes. Every isolated RNA sample was fully reverse transcribed, so sequencing captured expressed TCRB transcripts. Clones were sequenced by immunoSEQ multiplex PCR, and TCRdb holds only the in-frame ones, with some missing. The repertoire holds roughly 400,000 clones, with about 14% as singletons. The sample comprised naive CD4+ T cells from blood. All receptors derive from a young man in good health.

The table lists this clone with a few counts. The rearrangement joins TRBV7-9 to TRBJ2-3; unclear D gene. Germline V CDR1 and CDR2: SEHNR, FQNEAQ (reference sequence). The V end was cut by 7 bases, the J end by 3 bases, with 17 bases between. The CDR3 spans 15 residues. For the CDR3, the DNA is TGTGCCAGCATAAGTGCCGGGTCGAGGACAGATACGCAGTATTTT. It is translated as CASISAGSRTDTQYF.

The chain employs TRBV21-1 and TRBJ2-4; the D call of TRBD2 is as the table states it, not checked on the DNA. TRBV21-1 is listed as a pseudogene. This CDR3 is built from 12 residues. CDR3 sequence reads: CARPGVGNIQYF. The CDR3 DNA follows: TGTGCCAGACCCGGGGTTGGCAACATTCAGTACTTC.

The rearrangement uses TRBV5-4 and TRBJ2-3; the match to TRBD1 covers 9 bases. V shed 2 bases and J 3 bases; nucleotides not matched to a gene: 10. The CDR3 has 17 amino acids. The germline gives CDR1 SGHNT, CDR2 YYREEE (reference sequence). The CDR3 coding sequence is TGTGCCAGCAGCTTACCCTCCGGGACAGGGCTGACAGATACGCAGTATTTT. Amino acid sequence: CASSLPSGTGLTDTQYF.

This clone was counted only a few times. The CDR3 region is CASSPKSRDYNEQFF. Written as DNA, the CDR3 is TGTGCCAGCAGCCCAAAAAGCCGAGATTACAATGAGCAGTTCTTC. J is TRBJ2-1 and V is TRBV7-9; no clear D. The V end was cut by 5 bases, the J end by 4 bases, with 15 bases between. Germline CDR1 reads SEHNR; CDR2 reads FQNEAQ (reference sequence). The CDR3 runs 15 residues.

The table lists this clone with a few counts. The rearrangement joins TRBV6-6 to TRBJ1-6; D is perhaps TRBD1 (5 bases). The V and J ends lost 4 bases and 7 bases respectively, with 11 bases between them. Per germline, CDR1 MNHNY and CDR2 SVGAGI (reference sequence). The CDR3 is 14 residues long. The CDR3 is CASSSPGTNSPLHF. The CDR3 nucleotides read TGTGCCAGCAGTTCCCCTGGGACGAATTCACCCCTCCACTTT.

This clone was counted between two and nine times. V and J are TRBV4-1 and TRBJ2-3; 8 bases map to TRBD1. Germline V gene lookup returns CDR1 MGHRA and CDR2 YSYEKL. The CDR3 spans 17 residues. V lost 2 bases and J lost 4; bases outside the gene matches: 11. The CDR3 reads CASSQLRTGITSDTQYF. The CDR3 DNA reads as TGCGCCAGCAGCCAACTACGGACAGGGATAACCTCAGATACGCAGTATTTT.

The genes are TRBV7-6 and TRBJ2-1, with TRBD1 matching over 9 bases. This CDR3 contains 15 residues. The germline V gene encodes CDR1 SGHVS and CDR2 FNYEAQ. V dropped 4 bases and J dropped 6; count of bases not matched to a gene: 7. CDR3 nucleotides: TGTGCCAGCAGCTCCATGGGACAGGGTCGCAATGAGCAGTTCTTC. Residues: CASSSMGQGRNEQFF.

As to this clone: Other nucleotide sequences in the sample specify the same CDR3. CDR3 nucleotides: TGTGCCAGCTCACCAGAAAATGAGCAGTTCTTC. Encoded protein: CASSPENEQFF. This sequence joins TRBV18 and TRBJ2-1; D not resolved. Germline CDR1 is KGHSH and CDR2 is LQKENI. V lost 2 bases and J 7 bases, leaving 3 bases between the germline ends. This CDR3 region has 11 residues.

This clone was seen more than once but under ten times. The J gene is TRBJ2-5, the V gene TRBV19; D is perhaps TRBD1 (6 bases). The CDR3 runs to 13 residues. CDR1 is LNHDA, CDR2 SQIVND, per germline (reference sequence). Trimming removed 5 bases at V and 4 bases at J, with 11 bases between. The chain's CDR3 is CASSAQGRETQYF. In DNA form, the CDR3 reads TGTGCCAGTAGTGCACAGGGTAGAGAGACCCAGTACTTC.

This chain uses TRBV7-2 with TRBJ2-2; 9 bases line up with TRBD2. The J segment lost 2 bases and the V segment lost 4 bases, leaving 5 bases of the junction unmatched. This CDR3 region has 16 residues. Germline V gene lookup returns CDR1 SGHTA and CDR2 FQGNSA. The CDR3: CASSSIAGANTGELFF. CDR3 sequence (DNA): TGTGCCAGCAGCTCAATAGCGGGGGCCAACACCGGGGAGCTGTTTTTT.

There are a few counts of this clone. This chain connects TRBV25-1 to TRBJ2-7; 7 bases fit TRBD1. The V and J ends lost 6 bases and 0 bases, in that order; junction bases with no gene match: 5. Germline V CDR1 and CDR2: MGHDK, SYGVNS. The CDR3 consists of 14 residues. For the CDR3, the DNA is TGTGCCAGCAGAGAGACAGGGTTCTCCTACGAGCAGTACTTC. The encoded protein is CASRETGFSYEQYF.

The chain joins TRBV2 to TRBJ2-4; D is possibly TRBD2 (6 bases). This CDR3 region has 14 residues. V was cut by 7 bases and J by 1 base, with 11 bases left in between. The germline CDR1 and CDR2 sequences are SNHLY and FYNNEI. DNA for the CDR3: TGTGCCAGCATGGCGGGGATGGCCAAAAACATTCAGTACTTC. It encodes CASMAGMAKNIQYF.

The gene calls are TRBV29-1 and TRBJ2-3; D gene unclear. Per germline, CDR1 SQVTM and CDR2 ANQGSEA. CDR3 length: 13 residues. The V end was cut by 5 bases, the J end by 1 base, with 10 bases between. This CDR3 reads CSVRGAGTDTQYF. In DNA, the CDR3 is TGCAGCGTTCGCGGCGCGGGCACAGATACGCAGTATTTT.

This clone was counted once. V usage is TRBV4-1 and J usage is TRBJ2-3, with unresolved D. Trimming took 0 bases from V and 0 from J, leaving 13 bases between them. CDR3 length: 17 residues. Germline V gives CDR1 MGHRA, CDR2 YSYEKL. CDR3 sequence: CASSQDRWAESTDTQYF. The CDR3 region has the DNA TGCGCCAGCAGCCAAGATCGGTGGGCGGAAAGCACAGATACGCAGTATTTT.

In its sample, this clone was seen many times. V usage is TRBV29-1 and J usage is TRBJ1-4; D gene ambiguous. V was cut by 2 bases and J by 7 bases, with 2 bases left in between. Germline CDR1 reads SQVTM; CDR2 reads ANQGSEA. This CDR3 spans 10 amino acids. This CDR3 reads CSVELEKLFF. CDR3 sequence (DNA): TGCAGCGTTGAACTTGAAAAACTGTTTTTT.

This clone was seen a few times. Other DNA sequences in this sample translate to the same CDR3. The chain joins TRBV11-2 to TRBJ2-1, with 9 bases matching TRBD2. The CDR3 is 15 amino acids. Germline CDR1 and CDR2: SGHAT and FQNNGV. V was clipped by 6 bases and J by 1 base; unmatched bases: 4. As DNA, the CDR3 is TGTGCCAGCAGTCTTAGCGGGAGTTCCTACAATGAGCAGTTCTTC. As protein: CASSLSGSSYNEQFF.

This clone was seen more than once but under ten times. The chain recombines TRBV25-1 with TRBJ2-1; D remains unclear. V dropped 2 bases and J dropped 0 bases, with 8 bases sitting between them. The germline V gene has CDR1 MGHDK and CDR2 SYGVNS. CDR3 length: 15 residues. The CDR3 nucleotides read TGTGCCAGCAGTGAAAGACGTAGCTCCTACAATGAGCAGTTCTTC. Amino acid sequence: CASSERRSSYNEQFF.

The J gene is TRBJ1-5, the V gene TRBV29-1; tentatively, D is TRBD1 (5 bases). The CDR3 sequence is 13 residues long. Per germline, CDR1 SQVTM and CDR2 ANQGSEA. Deletions cut 5 bases from V and 6 bases from J, with 14 bases between. CDR3 residues: CSVQRGAGQPQHF. CDR3 sequence (DNA): TGCAGCGTTCAACGAGGGGCCGGTCAGCCCCAGCATTTT.

The chain employs TRBV7-9 and TRBJ1-2; perhaps TRBD1 as D (5 bases). The CDR3 runs 14 residues. Trimming shortened V by 1 base and J by 4 bases, and 10 bases separated the two germline ends. Germline CDR1 reads SEHNR; CDR2 reads FQNEAQ (reference sequence). As DNA, the CDR3 is TGTGCCAGCAGCTTAGATGGGGGTTTCTATGGCTACACCTTC. This codes for CASSLDGGFYGYTF.

In its sample, this clone was seen a few times. The rearrangement uses TRBV15 and TRBJ2-2; D perhaps matches TRBD2 (5 bases). The germline V and J ends were trimmed by 0 bases and 5 bases, with 16 bases remaining between them. The CDR3 consists of 17 residues. Germline V gene sequence: CDR1 LNHNV, CDR2 YYDKDF (reference sequence). CDR3 in DNA: TGTGCCACCAGCAGAGATAGGGCGCAACGGGGAACCGGGGAGCTGTTTTTT. The encoded protein is CATSRDRAQRGTGELFF.

There are a few counts of this clone. V is TRBV6-5 and J is TRBJ1-2; TRBD1 is a possible D gene (6 bases). Trimming removed 0 bases from V and 10 bases from J, with 9 bases in between. From germline, CDR1 is MNHEY and CDR2 SVGAGI. The CDR3 runs to 12 residues. The CDR3 loop is CASSYSAGAYTF. CDR3 nucleotide sequence: TGTGCCAGCAGTTACTCAGCGGGGGCCTACACCTTC.

This clone was detected a few times. The J gene is TRBJ2-2, the V gene TRBV6-6, with D hard to call. Deletions cut 6 bases from V and 7 bases from J, with 15 bases between. Germline lookup yields CDR1 MNHNY and CDR2 SVGAGI (reference sequence). The CDR3 extends over 14 amino acids. The CDR3 here is CASRVVLEFGELFF. DNA of the CDR3: TGTGCCAGCAGGGTGGTCTTAGAATTCGGGGAGCTGTTTTTT.

This clone was counted only a few times. The chain couples TRBV4-3 to TRBJ1-1, with a tentative D call TRBD1 (5 bases). The CDR3 contains 15 residues. Trimming took 1 base from V and 1 from J, leaving 10 bases between them. CDR1 and CDR2 (germline): LGHNA, YSLEER. The CDR3 coding sequence is TGCGCCAGCAGCCAAGTGGGTGGGGCGAACACTGAAGCTTTCTTT. The encoded protein is CASSQVGGANTEAFF.

In its sample, this clone was seen a few times. This chain connects TRBV7-2 to TRBJ2-5, with TRBD2 matching over 11 bases. The CDR3 has 17 amino acids. The ends lost 5 bases at V and 2 bases at J; junction bases unmatched: 10. Germline V lookup: CDR1 SGHTA, CDR2 FQGNSA. CDR3 DNA: TGTGCCAGCAGCCCTTACCCGGGACTAGCGGATCAAGAGACCCAGTACTTC. Protein product: CASSPYPGLADQETQYF.

This clone was counted a few times. V and J are TRBV25-1 and TRBJ2-2; 9 bases agree with TRBD2. The CDR3 is 14 residues long. The ends lost 5 bases at V and 4 bases at J; junction bases unmatched: 2. CDR1 and CDR2 (germline): MGHDK, SYGVNS. The chain's CDR3 is CASSNSGGTGELFF. CDR3 bases: TGTGCCAGCAGTAATAGCGGGGGCACCGGGGAGCTGTTTTTT.

This clone has more than one count but fewer than ten. V and J are TRBV27 and TRBJ2-5, with TRBD2 matching over 7 bases. CDR1 MNHEY and CDR2 SMNVEV come from the germline V gene (reference sequence). The CDR3 is 13 amino acids. V trimming: 3 bases; J trimming: 7 bases; junction bases outside the gene matches: 5. The CDR3 nucleotides read TGTGCCAGCAGTTTCCGGGGGGATGGGACCCAGTACTTC. Amino acid sequence: CASSFRGDGTQYF.

This clone was seen only a few times. This chain joins TRBV4-3 and TRBJ2-7, with 7 bases that match TRBD1. Germline V CDR1 and CDR2: LGHNA, YSLEER. V was clipped by 3 bases and J by 4 bases; unmatched bases: 18. The CDR3 extends over 18 amino acids. The CDR3 bases are TGCGCCAGCAGCCACCGACTAAGGACAGGCATCGGTCTATACGAGCAGTACTTC. Translating it yields CASSHRLRTGIGLYEQYF.

V gene TRBV7-9 combines with J gene TRBJ1-1, with D unresolved. Germline V gene lookup returns CDR1 SEHNR and CDR2 FQNEAQ (reference sequence). The length of the CDR3 is 15 residues. V lost 3 bases and J 4 bases, leaving 15 bases between the germline ends. The CDR3 DNA sequence: TGTGCCAGCAGCTTCCATTTGGGTCGGGGCACTGAAGCTTTCTTT. Amino acids: CASSFHLGRGTEAFF.

This clone was counted only a few times. The chain has TRBV29-1 and TRBJ1-3; the D is unclear. Germline lookup yields CDR1 SQVTM and CDR2 ANQGSEA. V dropped 6 bases and J dropped 0 bases, with 21 bases sitting between them. The length of the CDR3 is 17 residues. The CDR3 DNA reads as TGCAGCGTGCGTCTGGAGGCCCCTCAATACTCTGGAAACACCATATATTTT. It translates to CSVRLEAPQYSGNTIYF.

The chain joins TRBV6-6 to TRBJ2-7, with TRBD1 identical over 7 bases. CDR1 MNHNY and CDR2 SVGAGI come from the germline V gene (reference sequence). V trimming: 1 base; J trimming: 0 bases; junction bases outside the gene matches: 3. CDR3 size: 15 residues. Here the CDR3 DNA reads TGTGCCAGCAGTTACTTACAGGGGCTCTCCTACGAGCAGTACTTC. This gives the protein CASSYLQGLSYEQYF.

This clone showed up just once. The chain links TRBV30 to TRBJ2-5; D uncertain. Germline V gives CDR1 GTSNPN, CDR2 SVGIG (reference sequence). V gave up 4 bases and J gave up 5 bases, with 11 bases separating them. The CDR3 has 12 amino acids. The CDR3 coding sequence is TGTGCCTGGACCCTTCAAAGGGAGACCCAGTACTTC. This gives the protein CAWTLQRETQYF.